Below, 14 T cell receptor beta chains from the same sample are listed, as sequenced in a study of blood T cell repertoires in COVID-19 (TCRdb year 2020). Library generation was performed with the immunoSEQ multiplex PCR assay. Imported from immuneACCESS, the table was reduced by TCRdb to in-frame sequences with V and J called. These copies leave out some clones; in studies compared against another copy, an unresolved V gene accounts for under half, and the cause of the remainder is not known. Recorded for this sample are approximately 300,000 clones; 75% to 90% of them occurred a single time. About 2.2% of the sample is in the top ten clones. The sample consisted of peripheral blood. Receptor source: a woman between 45 and 65 years old who had recovered from COVID-19.

CDR3 in DNA: TGCGCCAGCAGCAACGGGGAAACGAACACCGGGGAGCTGTTTTTT. Protein sequence: CASSNGETNTGELFF. The chain carries TRBV5-1 and TRBJ2-2, with D maybe TRBD2 (5 bases). Trimming removed 4 bases from V and 0 bases from J, with 10 bases in between. Germline V gives CDR1 SGHRS, CDR2 YFSETQ. There are 15 residues in the CDR3.

The genes are TRBV5-4 and TRBJ2-7; 8 bases line up with TRBD1. The germline V gene encodes CDR1 SGHNT and CDR2 YYREEE (reference sequence). The CDR3 length is 15 residues. V lost 2 bases, J lost 0 bases, and 4 bases stayed unmatched. CDR3 in DNA: TGTGCCAGCAGCTTTAACGGACAGGGCTCCTACGAGCAGTACTTC. It encodes CASSFNGQGSYEQYF. The full variable domain, rest sourced from reference TRBV5-4 and TRBJ2-7, is ETGVTQSPTHLIKTRGQQVTLRCSSQSGHNTVSWYQQALGQGPQFIFQYYREEENGRGNFPPRFSGLQFPNYSSELNVNALELDDSALYLCASSFNGQGSYEQYFGPGTRLTVT.

This chain links TRBV7-9 with TRBJ1-6; D possibly corresponds to TRBD1 (5 bases). Germline lookup yields CDR1 SEHNR and CDR2 FQNEAQ (reference sequence). The V end was cut by 6 bases, the J end by 10 bases, with 16 bases between. The CDR3 covers 14 residues. The CDR3 DNA reads TGTGCCAGCAGAACGGGGGGAGGGTTCTCACCCCTCCACTTT. It translates to CASRTGGGFSPLHF.

DNA for the CDR3: TGTGCCAGCAGCTCGTCGGGAGGGACGGCTTTCTTT. Amino acids: CASSSSGGTAFF. J is TRBJ1-1 and V is TRBV6-2 or TRBV6-3; weak D call: TRBD1 (5 bases). There are 12 residues in the CDR3. Germline V CDR1 and CDR2: MNHEY, SVGEGT. V was pared by 6 bases and J by 11 bases, with 16 bases between.

On this clone: This sample includes further DNA sequences coding for the same CDR3. J is TRBJ1-2 and V is TRBV18; 7 nucleotides match TRBD1. V was pared by 3 bases and J by 3 bases, with 1 base of the junction left unmatched. Germline CDR1 KGHSH, CDR2 LQKENI. The CDR3 is 13 residues long. The CDR3 is CASSPGTDYGYTF. For the CDR3, the DNA is TGTGCCAGCTCACCTGGGACAGACTATGGCTACACCTTC.

V usage is TRBV6-1 and J usage is TRBJ2-7; 8 bases are shared with TRBD1. The CDR3 has 16 amino acids. Germline V gene data show CDR1 as MNHNS and CDR2 as SASEGT. V lost 1 base, J lost 3 bases, and 8 bases stayed unmatched. Written as DNA, the CDR3 is TGTGCCAGCAGTGAAGGGGCCGGGACAGGCTTCTACGAGCAGTACTTC. Translated: CASSEGAGTGFYEQYF.

The gene calls are TRBV30 and TRBJ2-1; TRBD2 might be the D (6 bases). Germline V gene lookup returns CDR1 GTSNPN and CDR2 SVGIG (reference sequence). V was pared by 5 bases and J by 6 bases, with 14 bases between. This CDR3 spans 13 amino acids. For the CDR3, the DNA is TGTGCCTGGGCAGCATGGAGGGGCAATGAGCAGTTCTTC. Translating it yields CAWAAWRGNEQFF.

The chain links TRBV6-2 or TRBV6-3 to TRBJ1-1, with D maybe TRBD1 (6 bases). CDR3 size: 15 residues. V was cut by 2 bases and J by 0 bases, with 10 bases left in between. The germline V gene has CDR1 MNHEY and CDR2 SVGEGT. For the CDR3, the DNA is TGTGCCAGCAGTTACGGGGGACAAGTGAACACTGAAGCTTTCTTT. This sequence encodes CASSYGGQVNTEAFF.

The chain employs TRBV6-4 and TRBJ2-1, with TRBD2 as a possible D gene (7 bases). The V gene lost 2 bases and the J gene lost 5 bases, with 13 bases spanning the gap. CDR3 length equals 15 residues. Germline V gene lookup returns CDR1 MRHNA and CDR2 SNTAGT. The CDR3 sequence is CASSDGGGENNEQFF. CDR3 nucleotide sequence: TGTGCCAGCAGTGACGGCGGGGGCGAGAACAATGAGCAGTTCTTC.

Only one count was recorded for this clone. The CDR3 bases are TGTGCCAGCAGTTTAAGTAGCGGGTCATACTACGAGCAGTACTTC. Its protein is CASSLSSGSYYEQYF. J is TRBJ2-7 and V is TRBV27; 7 bases agree with TRBD2. Germline CDR1 is MNHEY and CDR2 is SMNVEV (reference sequence). This CDR3 contains 15 residues. V was pared by 2 bases and J by 3 bases, with 7 bases of the junction left unmatched.

The V call is TRBV12-2, the J call TRBJ2-3; the tabulated D call, TRBD1, remains unverified against the DNA. TRBV12-2 is given as a pseudogene. This CDR3 spans 15 amino acids. The CDR3 protein is CASLISGQARDTQYF. The DNA for the CDR3 is TGTGCAAGTCTCATTTCCGGACAGGCTCGAGATACGCAGTATTTT.

The V gene is TRBV30, the J gene TRBJ1-4, with 7 positions matching TRBD1. After removal of 0 bases from V and 7 bases from J, the junction contained 5 bases not matched to a gene. Germline CDR1 is GTSNPN and CDR2 is SVGIG (reference sequence). The CDR3 runs to 14 residues. CDR3 sequence reads: CAWSVLGQPEKLFF. The CDR3 DNA follows: TGTGCCTGGAGTGTACTGGGACAGCCTGAAAAACTGTTTTTT.

This rearrangement joins TRBV6-5 to TRBJ1-2; D is unclear. The CDR3 spans 15 residues. Per the germline V gene, CDR1 is MNHEY and CDR2 is SVGAGI. The V gene lost 6 bases and the J gene lost 3 bases, with 17 bases spanning the gap. This CDR3 reads CASSPTGSGYYGYTF. The CDR3 region has the DNA TGTGCCAGCAGCCCCACCGGCTCGGGATACTATGGCTACACCTTC.

This clone was observed once. The gene calls are TRBV7-6 and TRBJ2-5, with 8 bases identical to TRBD2. After removal of 2 bases from V and 4 bases from J, the junction contained 9 bases not matched to a gene. Germline CDR1 reads SGHVS; CDR2 reads FNYEAQ. CDR3 length: 16 residues. The CDR3 reads CASSLNTAGGGETQYF. CDR3 nucleotide sequence: TGTGCCAGCAGCTTAAATACGGCGGGGGGAGGAGAGACCCAGTACTTC.